The 18 T cell receptor beta chains in this list originate from one sample, sequenced in a study of cytotoxic CD8 clonotypes in ibrutinib-treated CLL. Libraries were prepared by immunoSEQ multiplex PCR; TCRdb keeps only in-frame clonotypes and omits some of them. The sample lists 250,000 to 350,000 clones, more than 70% occurring once. Material: PBMCs, obtained at disease progression, from a patient treated with ibrutinib. All receptors come from a human donor with chronic lymphocytic leukemia.

The J gene is TRBJ2-7, the V gene TRBV2, with no clear D. With 1 base removed from V and 5 bases from J, the gap between germline ends came to 9 bases. The CDR3 sequence is 13 residues long. Germline CDR1 is SNHLY and CDR2 is FYNNEI. CDR3 in amino acids: CASSEVIRDEQYF. CDR3 DNA sequence: TGTGCCAGCAGTGAAGTAATTAGGGACGAGCAGTACTTC.

This clone was observed a handful of times. The rearrangement uses TRBV7-6 and TRBJ1-5; perhaps TRBD1 as D (5 bases). The CDR3 consists of 15 residues. The germline V gene encodes CDR1 SGHVS and CDR2 FNYEAQ. V was cut by 4 bases and J by 6 bases, with 16 bases left in between. This CDR3 reads CASSSSPMGVQPQHF. The CDR3 bases are TGTGCCAGCAGCTCTAGCCCCATGGGGGTTCAGCCCCAGCATTTT.

V and J are TRBV9 and TRBJ1-2; D perhaps matches TRBD1 (5 bases). CDR3 length: 13 amino acids. V lost 6 bases, J lost 3 bases, and 12 bases lay in between. Germline-derived CDR1 and CDR2 are SGDLS and YYNGEE. The CDR3 region is CASTRDSDYGYTF. The CDR3 coding sequence is TGTGCCAGCACCCGCGACAGTGACTATGGCTACACCTTC.

This chain connects TRBV7-9 to TRBJ1-2; D not resolved. CDR1 is SEHNR, CDR2 FQNEAQ, per germline (reference sequence). Trimming left V 5 bases short and J 5 bases short, with 18 bases between. This CDR3 is built from 15 residues. The CDR3 spells CASSDEGRGRYGYTF. CDR3 DNA: TGTGCCAGCAGCGACGAAGGTCGAGGGAGATATGGCTACACCTTC.

The V gene is TRBV18, the J gene TRBJ2-3; D is undetermined. This CDR3 has 16 residues. V was trimmed by 3 bases and J by 2 bases, leaving 15 bases between them. Germline values: CDR1 KGHSH, CDR2 LQKENI. Written as DNA, the CDR3 is TGTGCCAGCTCACCGGCTGGGGTGGGAATCACAGATACGCAGTATTTT. Translated, it gives CASSPAGVGITDTQYF.

The chain recombines TRBV1 with TRBJ2-3; the table's D gene call, TRBD2, was not cross checked with the DNA. TRBV1 is termed a pseudogene. There are 17 residues in the CDR3. The CDR3 region has the DNA TGCACCAGCAGCACAAGACTTGGGGACTTCAGCACAGATACGCAGTATTTT. As protein: CTSSTRLGDFSTDTQYF.

The V call is TRBV19, the J call TRBJ2-2; TRBD1 agrees at 8 bases. The CDR3 covers 15 residues. The J segment lost 4 bases and the V segment lost 6 bases, leaving 7 bases of the junction unmatched. Germline CDR1 and CDR2: LNHDA and SQIVND (reference sequence). CDR3 coding DNA: TGTGCCAGTAGACCTCAGGGGGCGCCCACCGGGGAGCTGTTTTTT. Amino acids: CASRPQGAPTGELFF.

V and J are TRBV7-9 and TRBJ1-2; D uncertain. Germline CDR1 SEHNR, CDR2 FQNEAQ (reference sequence). V was clipped by 3 bases and J by 6 bases, with 14 bases between them. The CDR3 totals 14 residues. DNA for the CDR3: TGTGCCAGCAGCTTTTTCCCGGACGTCGATGGCTACACCTTC. Translating gives CASSFFPDVDGYTF. Drawing the rest from reference TRBV7-9 and TRBJ1-2, the complete variable domain is DTGVSQNPRHKITKRGQNVTFRCDPISEHNRLYWYRQTLGQGPEFLTYFQNEAQLEKSRLLSDRFSAERPKGSFSTLEIQRTEQGDSAMYLCASSFFPDVDGYTFGSGTRLTVV.

This clone has only one observation. The chain employs TRBV10-2 and TRBJ2-5; 7 bases fit TRBD1. The J segment lost 5 bases and the V segment lost 0 bases, leaving 9 bases of the junction unmatched. CDR1 and CDR2 (germline): WSHSY, SAAADI. The CDR3 contains 16 residues. The CDR3 nucleotides read TGCGCCAGCAGTGAGTCGAACAGGGGTTGGGGCGAGACCCAGTACTTC. Protein product: CASSESNRGWGETQYF.

This chain uses TRBV27 with TRBJ2-7, with no clear D. Per the germline V gene, CDR1 is MNHEY and CDR2 is SMNVEV (reference sequence). Trimming took 4 bases from V and 3 from J, leaving 13 bases between them. The CDR3 consists of 14 residues. In DNA, the CDR3 is TGTGCCAGCAGTTCCCGGGCCGTTAGCTACGAGCAGTACTTC. Its protein is CASSSRAVSYEQYF.

The chain couples TRBV9 to TRBJ1-2; possibly TRBD1 for D (6 bases). CDR1 is SGDLS, CDR2 YYNGEE, per germline. CDR3 size: 14 residues. Trimming removed 3 bases from V and 6 bases from J, with 15 bases in between. CDR3 region: CASSDQEGVDGYTF. As DNA, the CDR3 is TGTGCCAGCAGCGACCAGGAGGGGGTGGATGGCTACACCTTC.

V is TRBV6-1 and J is TRBJ1-2; TRBD1 might be the D (6 bases). This CDR3 comprises 15 residues. V lost 7 bases, J lost 1 base, and 16 bases lay in between. Germline CDR1 and CDR2: MNHNS and SASEGT. CDR3 sequence: CASTESDRLNYGYTF. In nucleotides, the CDR3 is TGTGCCAGCACGGAATCGGACAGACTTAACTATGGCTACACCTTC.

The chain recombines TRBV11-2 with TRBJ2-1; D is unresolved. The germline V gene has CDR1 SGHAT and CDR2 FQNNGV. V lost 5 bases and J 15 bases, leaving 11 bases between the germline ends. The CDR3 runs to 10 residues. The CDR3 DNA reads as TGTGCCAGCAGCGGGGAAGGGTGGTTCTTC. Translating it yields CASSGEGWFF.

The genes are TRBV12-5 and TRBJ2-5; unclear D gene. The ends were cut back, 11 bases at V and 9 bases at J, with 10 bases in the middle. The CDR3 is 9 amino acids. The germline V gene encodes CDR1 LGHNT and CDR2 FRNRAP. CDR3 loop: CAFPTAQYF. The CDR3 coding sequence is TGTGCTTTCCCAACGGCCCAGTACTTC.

The rearrangement links TRBV19 to TRBJ1-2; 9 nucleotides agree with TRBD1. V shed 3 bases and J 4 bases; nucleotides not matched to a gene: 12. Germline assignment: CDR1 LNHDA and CDR2 SQIVND (reference sequence). The CDR3 is made up of 17 amino acids. For the CDR3, the DNA is TGTGCCAGTAGTATGGCAGGGTACAGGGGGCATGTCTATGGCTACACCTTC. Protein product: CASSMAGYRGHVYGYTF.

This chain connects TRBV5-1 to TRBJ2-5; TRBD2 agrees at 10 bases. CDR1 and CDR2 from the germline V gene are SGHRS and YFSETQ. V gave up 2 bases and J gave up 5 bases; unmatched junction bases: 15. CDR3 size: 18 residues. CDR3 loop: CASSFGSSGGAGWETQYF. As DNA, the CDR3 is TGCGCCAGCAGCTTTGGGTCCAGCGGGGGGGCTGGATGGGAGACCCAGTACTTC.

This sequence joins TRBV2 and TRBJ1-5; D perhaps matches TRBD1 (5 bases). Germline V gives CDR1 SNHLY, CDR2 FYNNEI. The CDR3 runs to 17 residues. V lost 4 bases and J lost 4, with 20 bases in between. The CDR3: CASSGSGRGTLNQPQHF. CDR3 nucleotides: TGTGCCAGCAGTGGGAGTGGGAGGGGCACCCTTAATCAGCCCCAGCATTTT.

This chain connects TRBV10-1 to TRBJ2-5; D gene ambiguous. The germline V gene encodes CDR1 WNHNN and CDR2 SYGVQD (reference sequence). There are 13 residues in the CDR3. V shed 4 bases and J shed 5 bases, with 11 bases lying between them. Here the CDR3 reads CASSGGPGETQYF. In DNA form, the CDR3 reads TGCGCCAGCAGTGGTGGGCCCGGGGAGACCCAGTACTTC.